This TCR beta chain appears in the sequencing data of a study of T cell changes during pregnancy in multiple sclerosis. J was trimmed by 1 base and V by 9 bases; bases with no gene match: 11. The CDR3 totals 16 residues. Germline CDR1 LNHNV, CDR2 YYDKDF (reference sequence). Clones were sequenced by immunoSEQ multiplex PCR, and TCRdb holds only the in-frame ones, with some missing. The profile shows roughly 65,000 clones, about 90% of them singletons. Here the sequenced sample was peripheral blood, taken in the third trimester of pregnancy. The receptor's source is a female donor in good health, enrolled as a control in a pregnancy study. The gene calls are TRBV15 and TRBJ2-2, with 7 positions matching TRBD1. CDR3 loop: CATTAGDSLNTGELFF. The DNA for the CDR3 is TGTGCCACGACAGCCGGGGACAGCCTGAACACCGGGGAGCTGTTTTTT.